The clone carrying this T cell receptor beta chain was seen once. Its specificity is not known. Profiled with immunoSEQ multiplex PCR; TCRdb holds only in-frame clones, not every one. The sample lists 75,000 to 80,000 clones, approximately 86% occurring once. Germline CDR1 and CDR2: SGHNT and YYREEE (reference sequence). The CDR3 has 15 residues. V lost 3 bases and J 3 bases, leaving 14 bases between the germline ends. This entry is derived from a study of OX40 agonist ivuxolimab in advanced cancers. Study information: Ivuxolimab is a fully human IgG2 antibody that activates OX40 (CD134).

Notes on the study in general: What antigens the expanded peripheral T cells recognized was never established. Circulating CD4+ and CD8+ T cells showed clonal expansion by week 6 at 0.1 to 3.0 mg/kg.

The timepoints at which blood was sampled were baseline, cycle 4 day 1, and cycle 7 day 1. The sample here was CD4+ or CD8+ T cells sorted from blood, taken in a trial of the OX40 agonist ivuxolimab. The rearrangement uses TRBV5-4 and TRBJ2-3; D is tentatively TRBD1 or TRBD2 (6 bases each). The clonotype was recovered from an adult with an advanced solid tumor such as melanoma, head and neck, liver or kidney cancer. This CDR3 is CASSSRRGATDTQYF. The CDR3 DNA reads as TGTGCCAGCAGCTCGCGAAGGGGGGCGACAGATACGCAGTATTTT.